This TCR beta chain comes out of a study of PD-L1 blockade in urothelial cancer. Overall study: Blood analysis was done at 3 weeks (second dose) and 6 weeks after treatment began.

Profiling relied on immunoSEQ multiplex PCR, and the TCRdb table lists in-frame clones only, not all of them. The table has approximately 110,000 clones, about 85% seen once. This clone appeared once. CDR1 MDHEN and CDR2 SYDVKM come from the germline V gene. The CDR3 sequence is 13 residues long. The trim removed 7 bases at V and 3 bases at J, leaving 5 bases unmatched. The specimen was PBMCs, collected around atezolizumab (anti-PD-L1) treatment. The chain employs TRBV28 and TRBJ2-7; 8 nucleotides agree with TRBD2. The sequence was obtained from a man over 45 with urothelial cancer. CDR3 amino acids: CASTGGRFYEQYF. DNA of the CDR3: TGTGCCAGCACGGGGGGGCGATTCTACGAGCAGTACTTC.